Each of the 4 T cell receptor beta chains below was sequenced from the same sample in a study of blood T cell repertoires in COVID-19. Using immunoSEQ multiplex PCR, the repertoire was profiled, and TCRdb retains in-frame clones only, with some absent. The sample consists of 55,000 or so clones, about nine tenths of them appearing once. Source material: peripheral blood. These receptors were obtained from a man aged 35-49 years with acute or convalescent COVID-19.

The chain combines TRBV4-1 with TRBJ2-1; 8 bases line up with TRBD2. Trimming at V came to 7 bases and at J to 6 bases, leaving 14 bases not matched to a gene. The CDR3 covers 16 residues. Germline-derived CDR1 and CDR2 are MGHRA and YSYEKL. CDR3 protein: CASTPNTGTRINEQFF. DNA of the CDR3: TGCGCCAGCACCCCTAACACGGGGACTAGAATCAATGAGCAGTTCTTC.

The V and J genes are TRBV11-2 and TRBJ2-7; 8 nucleotides agree with TRBD2. Trimming took 8 bases from V and 1 from J; bases not matched to a gene: 10. The germline gives CDR1 SGHAT, CDR2 FQNNGV. This CDR3 has 15 amino acids. CDR3 in DNA: TGTGCCAGCTCCCGGGGGGGTAGCGGTTCCTACGAGCAGTACTTC. It encodes CASSRGGSGSYEQYF.

The chain recombines TRBV2 with TRBJ2-7; D unclear. V was clipped by 7 bases and J by 0 bases, with 10 bases between them. The CDR3 covers 13 residues. Germline loops: CDR1 SNHLY, CDR2 FYNNEI. This chain's CDR3 is CASNPPFSYEQYF. For the CDR3, the DNA is TGTGCCAGCAATCCCCCTTTCTCCTACGAGCAGTACTTC.

This chain links TRBV28 with TRBJ1-2; 7 bases match TRBD1. The CDR3 has 15 amino acids. Looked up from germline, CDR1 is MDHEN and CDR2 is SYDVKM. J gave up 3 bases and V 6 bases, and 10 bases lay outside the gene matches. The CDR3 region has the DNA TGTGCCAGCAGGGTTGAGGGACAGATATACTATGGCTACACCTTC. This codes for CASRVEGQIYYGYTF.